This is a list of T cell receptor beta chains from one sample in a study of pediatric ulcerative colitis. Some clones are missing from TCRdb's copy, which holds only in-frame ones; the method was immunoSEQ multiplex PCR. Among tens of thousands of clones listed, 75% to 85% were seen once. Material for sequencing was blood. All receptors come from a boy between 10 and 17 years old with moderate ulcerative colitis. Both conserved end residues are part of each CDR3. Each record gives: CDR3 length, V gene, J gene, D gene, clone size, CDR3 protein, CDR3 DNA. A D gene is named only where the DNA matches it firmly. A row's size may be missing; if present it is once, few, many or a size class.

18	TRBV7-9	TRBJ2-3	TRBD2	NA	CASSFPIAGGPSTDTQYF	TGTGCCAGCAGCTTTCCCATAGCGGGAGGGCCCAGCACAGATACGCAGTATTTT
10	TRBV5-1	TRBJ1-4	NA	few	CASSYEKLFF	TGCGCCAGCAGCTACGAAAAACTGTTTTTT
16	TRBV4-1	TRBJ2-7	TRBD2	NA	CASRKGISGGSYEQYF	TGCGCCAGCAGGAAGGGTATTAGCGGGGGCTCCTACGAGCAGTACTTC
13	TRBV5-6	TRBJ2-5	NA	NA	CASHLTIQETQYF	TGTGCCAGCCACTTGACAATCCAAGAGACCCAGTACTTC
11	TRBV21-1	TRBJ2-7	NA	once	CASSRTYEQYF	TGTGCCAGCAGCCGAACCTACGAGCAGTACTTC
13	TRBV6-4	TRBJ2-7	NA	NA	CASSDDTVYEQYF	TGTGCCAGCAGTGACGACACAGTCTACGAGCAGTACTTC
11	TRBV6-6	TRBJ1-4	NA	NA	CASSYDEKLFF	TGTGCCAGCAGTTATGATGAAAAACTGTTTTTT
15	TRBV15	TRBJ2-1	NA	NA	CATSRDLGPYNEQFF	TGTGCCACCAGCAGAGATTTAGGGCCCTACAATGAGCAGTTCTTC
14	TRBV4-2	TRBJ1-3	NA	once	CASSPQGRGNTIYF	TGTGCCAGCAGCCCACAGGGTCGCGGAAACACCATATATTTT
16	TRBV5-4	TRBJ2-5	TRBD1	NA	CASSLIGRGSQETQYF	TGTGCCAGCAGCTTGATTGGCAGGGGGAGCCAAGAGACCCAGTACTTC
18	TRBV6-1	TRBJ2-5	NA	NA	CASSEARAAKGGQETQYF	TGTGCCAGCAGTGAAGCGCGGGCGGCGAAAGGTGGGCAAGAGACCCAGTACTTC
12	TRBV7-2	TRBJ2-7	NA	NA	CASSPGTYEQYF	TGTGCCAGCAGCCCGGGGACCTACGAGCAGTACTTC
12	TRBV19	TRBJ1-1	NA	few	CASSTLNTEAFF	TGTGCCAGTAGCACTTTGAACACTGAAGCTTTCTTT
13	TRBV7-8	TRBJ1-2	NA	NA	CASSDYLGNGYTF	TGTGCCAGCAGCGACTATTTAGGCAATGGCTACACCTTC
15	TRBV5-1	TRBJ2-3	NA	NA	CASNPARGSTDTQYF	TGCGCCAGCAACCCGGCCAGGGGTAGCACAGATACGCAGTATTTT
17	TRBV25-1	TRBJ1-5	TRBD1	once	CASSESEGAPGKQPQHF	TGTGCCAGCAGTGAATCGGAGGGGGCGCCGGGTAAGCAGCCCCAGCATTTT
15	TRBV6-5	TRBJ2-7	NA	NA	CASTKRGDSSYEQYF	TGTGCCAGCACCAAACGGGGAGATAGCTCCTACGAGCAGTACTTC
12	TRBV9	TRBJ1-2	NA	NA	CASSVGGSGYTF	TGTGCCAGCAGCGTAGGAGGAAGCGGCTACACCTTC
15	TRBV29-1	TRBJ2-3	TRBD2	NA	CSVGALATSTDTQYF	TGCAGCGTTGGGGCACTAGCGACTAGCACAGATACGCAGTATTTT
19	TRBV7-8	TRBJ2-3	TRBD2	NA	CASSLTAALAGGGTDTQYF	TGTGCCAGCAGCTTAACCGCTGCCTTAGCGGGAGGGGGCACAGATACGCAGTATTTT
14	TRBV13	TRBJ2-7	TRBD1	few	CASSTRTGIGEQYF	TGTGCCAGCAGCACCCGGACAGGTATCGGCGAGCAGTACTTC
15	TRBV4-1	TRBJ2-1	NA	NA	CASSQERTDYNEQFF	TGCGCCAGCAGCCAAGAGCGCACAGACTACAATGAGCAGTTCTTC
15	TRBV9	TRBJ1-6	TRBD1	few	CASSAQGQPNSPLHF	TGTGCCAGCAGCGCACAGGGACAGCCCAATTCACCCCTCCACTTT
13	TRBV11-2	TRBJ1-1	NA	once	CASSLETNTEAFF	TGTGCCAGCAGCTTAGAAACGAACACTGAAGCTTTCTTT
16	TRBV4-1	TRBJ2-5	TRBD2	NA	CASSQTNSGGRETQYF	TGCGCCAGCAGCCAGACTAACAGCGGGGGGCGGGAGACCCAGTACTTC
15	TRBV19	TRBJ1-4	TRBD1	once	CASSSYRGPNEKLFF	TGTGCCAGTAGTTCCTACAGGGGGCCTAATGAAAAACTGTTTTTT
14	TRBV5-6	TRBJ1-5	NA	NA	CASSRRGGNQPQHF	TGTGCCAGCAGCCGGAGGGGAGGCAATCAGCCCCAGCATTTT
11	TRBV6-1	TRBJ2-3	NA	NA	CASSEPDTQYF	TGTGCCAGCAGTGAACCGGATACGCAGTATTTT
14	TRBV13	TRBJ2-5	TRBD1	NA	CASNPGTGKGTQYF	TGTGCCAGCAATCCTGGGACAGGGAAGGGGACCCAGTACTTC
17	TRBV7-3	TRBJ1-4	NA	few	CASSLTPHRREYEKLFF	TGTGCCAGCAGCTTAACACCCCACAGGAGGGAGTATGAAAAACTGTTTTTT
16	TRBV9	TRBJ1-4	NA	NA	CASSPHQRLRDEKLFF	TGTGCCAGCAGCCCGCACCAGAGATTACGGGATGAAAAACTGTTTTTT